The rows below give T cell receptor beta chains drawn from one sample of a study of T cells in Graves' hyperthyroidism and ophthalmopathy. TCRdb used MiXCR to reprocess the multiplex PCR reads, holding one entry per CDR3 protein. The data show about half a million distinct CDR3 sequences, nearly 20% seen once. Sequenced: blood. Receptor source: a man in his forties with Graves' ophthalmopathy. Each CDR3 is given with its conserved first and last residue.

J,V,CDR3
TRBJ2-7,TRBV6-2/TRBV6-3,CASSPGQGSCEQYF
TRBJ2-1,TRBV27,CASSLAQEQFF
TRBJ2-1,TRBV6-2/TRBV6-3,CASSYEQGHYNEQFF
TRBJ2-7,TRBV30,CAWSREGYEQYF
TRBJ2-5,TRBV7-2,CASSTGLAGGVLKTQYF
TRBJ2-7,TRBV6-1,CASSAGDSPNYEQYF
TRBJ2-1,TRBV12-3/TRBV12-4,CASGSGTAYNEQFF
TRBJ1-1,TRBV7-9,CASSSTLNTEAFF
TRBJ2-6,TRBV27,CASSPFQGSPGANVLTF
TRBJ1-1,TRBV4-2,CASSQDRTGDNTEAFF
TRBJ1-6,TRBV2,CASRGLRDRDNSPLHF
TRBJ1-2,TRBV3-1,CASSPERTGFGYTF
TRBJ2-3,TRBV9,CASSVVGMGNTDTQYF
TRBJ2-2,TRBV27,CASRGHTGELFF
TRBJ1-2,TRBV12-3/TRBV12-4,CATQGGRGRNGYTF
TRBJ2-3,TRBV6-2/TRBV6-3,CASRGTSQGDTQYF
TRBJ2-7,TRBV6-1,CASSELLAGGWEQYF
TRBJ2-7,TRBV5-5,CASSLRGDSSSEQYF
TRBJ2-1,TRBV5-1,CASSLMPPGSIPYNEQFF
TRBJ1-4,TRBV7-2,CASSYKGSHAEKLFF
TRBJ2-7,TRBV2,CASISLSAGSYEQYF
TRBJ2-2,TRBV4-3,CASSQASREWNTGELFF
TRBJ1-3,TRBV12-3/TRBV12-4,CASSLSGNTIYF
TRBJ1-2,TRBV15,CATSRDRQGDYGYTF
TRBJ2-3,TRBV28,CASSSLADSTDTQYF
TRBJ2-7,TRBV27,CASSSGASSYEQYF
TRBJ2-7,TRBV5-1,CASSAGQEWDEQYF
TRBJ2-5,TRBV11-2,CASSPGGAGETQYF
TRBJ2-1,TRBV5-1,CASSSPGQGAHEQFF
TRBJ2-1,TRBV3-1,CASSIGQGGNEQFF
TRBJ2-7,TRBV4-2,CASSQVGLAGGEQYF
TRBJ2-1,TRBV7-6,CASSLSAGNSYNEQFF
TRBJ2-1,TRBV28,CASSFFGTSGYNEQFF
TRBJ1-5,TRBV12-3/TRBV12-4,CASSLKGARQPQHF
TRBJ2-7,TRBV3-1,CASRGQRVGEQYF
TRBJ2-1,TRBV12-3/TRBV12-4,CASKIPSGYNEQFF
TRBJ1-2,TRBV20-1,CSAEPTSRGYTF
TRBJ2-1,TRBV7-8,CASSYGNYNEQFF
TRBJ2-4,TRBV5-1,CASSLRGSKNIQYF
TRBJ2-1,TRBV5-6,CASSSPRTGNEQFF
TRBJ2-5,TRBV2,CASSEVFLETQYF
TRBJ1-2,TRBV7-9,CASSELRERRRGYTF
TRBJ1-2,TRBV5-1,CASSWGGPRDYGYTF
TRBJ2-2,TRBV5-1,CASSLATSGLPGELFF
TRBJ1-1,TRBV27,CASTPTPGNTEAFF
TRBJ1-4,TRBV7-2,CASSVTTNEKLFF
TRBJ2-1,TRBV20-1,CSARHHSYNEQFF
TRBJ2-7,TRBV30,CAWSQGGPGRRHEQYF
TRBJ2-7,TRBV20-1,CSARDMGTGGYEQYF